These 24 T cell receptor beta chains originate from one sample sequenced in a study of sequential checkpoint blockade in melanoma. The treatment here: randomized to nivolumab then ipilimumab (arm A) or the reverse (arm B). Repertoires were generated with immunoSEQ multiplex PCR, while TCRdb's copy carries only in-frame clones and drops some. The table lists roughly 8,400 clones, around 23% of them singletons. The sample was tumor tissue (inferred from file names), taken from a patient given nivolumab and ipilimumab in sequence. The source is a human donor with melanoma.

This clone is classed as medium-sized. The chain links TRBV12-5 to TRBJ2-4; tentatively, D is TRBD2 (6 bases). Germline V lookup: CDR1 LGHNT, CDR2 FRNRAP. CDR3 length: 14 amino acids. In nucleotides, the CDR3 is TGTGCCAGCACTCCGGGACTAGCCAAAAACATTCAGTACTTC. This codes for CASTPGLAKNIQYF. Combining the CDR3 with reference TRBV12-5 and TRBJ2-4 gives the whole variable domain DARVTQTPRHKVTEMGQEVTMRCQPILGHNTVFWYRQTMMQGLELLAYFRNRAPLDDSGMPKDRFSAEMPDATLATLKIQPSEPRDSAVYFCASTPGLAKNIQYFGAGTRLSVL.

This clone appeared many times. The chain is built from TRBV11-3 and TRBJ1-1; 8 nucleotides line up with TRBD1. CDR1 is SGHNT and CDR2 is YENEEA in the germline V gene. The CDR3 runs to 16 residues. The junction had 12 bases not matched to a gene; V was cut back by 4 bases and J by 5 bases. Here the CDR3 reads CASSSRARTGNTEAFF. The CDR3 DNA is TGTGCCAGCAGCTCTCGGGCGAGGACAGGGAATACTGAAGCTTTCTTT.

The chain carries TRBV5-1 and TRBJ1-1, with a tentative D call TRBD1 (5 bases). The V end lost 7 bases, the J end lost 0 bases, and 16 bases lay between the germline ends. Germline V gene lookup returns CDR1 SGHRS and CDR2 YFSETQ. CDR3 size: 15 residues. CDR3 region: CASGRDGGVNTEAFF. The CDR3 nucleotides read TGCGCCAGCGGCCGGGACGGAGGGGTGAACACTGAAGCTTTCTTT.

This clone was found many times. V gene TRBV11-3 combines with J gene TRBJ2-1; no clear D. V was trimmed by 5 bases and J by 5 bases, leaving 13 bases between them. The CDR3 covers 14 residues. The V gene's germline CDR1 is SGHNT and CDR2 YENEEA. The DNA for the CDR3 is TGTGCCAGCAGCCGGGCCGGATTCGACAATGAGCAGTTCTTC. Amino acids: CASSRAGFDNEQFF.

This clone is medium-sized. The CDR3 loop is CASSPSPNREQFF. The CDR3 nucleotides are TGTGCCAGCAGCCCCTCCCCGAACAGGGAGCAGTTCTTC. This chain connects TRBV14 to TRBJ2-1; D is perhaps TRBD1 (5 bases). Trimming stripped 4 bases from V and 10 bases from J, with 14 bases between. Per the germline V gene, CDR1 is SGHDN and CDR2 is FVKESK. The CDR3 contains 13 residues.

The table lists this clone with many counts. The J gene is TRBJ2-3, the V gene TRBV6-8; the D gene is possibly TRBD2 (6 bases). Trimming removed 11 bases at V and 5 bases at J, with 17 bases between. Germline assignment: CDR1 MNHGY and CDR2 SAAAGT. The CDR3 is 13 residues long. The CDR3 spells CAVRGIKKDTQYF. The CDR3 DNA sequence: TGTGCCGTCCGGGGGATAAAGAAAGATACGCAGTATTTT.

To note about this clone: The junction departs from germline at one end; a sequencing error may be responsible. The CDR3 DNA is TGTGCCATCAGTGTCGGGGGGGACACAGATACGCAGTATTTT. Protein: CAISVGGDTDTQYF. V gene TRBV6-8 combines with J gene TRBJ2-3; 8 bases are shared with TRBD2. The CDR3 length is 14 residues. The germline V gene has CDR1 MNHGY and CDR2 SAAAGT.

CDR3 nucleotides: TGTGCCAGCAGTTACTCGGCTAGCATCATAGGTCCAGGCACAGATACGCAGTATTTT. It specifies CASSYSASIIGPGTDTQYF. The chain recombines TRBV6-8 with TRBJ2-3; a weak D match, TRBD2 (5 bases). The CDR3 runs to 19 residues. V lost 0 bases to trimming and J lost 1 base, with 20 bases between them. Germline lookup yields CDR1 MNHGY and CDR2 SAAAGT.

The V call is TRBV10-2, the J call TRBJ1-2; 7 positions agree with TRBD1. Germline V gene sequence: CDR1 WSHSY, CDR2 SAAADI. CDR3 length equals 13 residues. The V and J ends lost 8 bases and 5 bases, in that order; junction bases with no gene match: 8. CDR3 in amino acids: CASAFDREYGYTF. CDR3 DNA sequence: TGCGCCAGCGCCTTTGACAGGGAGTATGGCTACACCTTC.

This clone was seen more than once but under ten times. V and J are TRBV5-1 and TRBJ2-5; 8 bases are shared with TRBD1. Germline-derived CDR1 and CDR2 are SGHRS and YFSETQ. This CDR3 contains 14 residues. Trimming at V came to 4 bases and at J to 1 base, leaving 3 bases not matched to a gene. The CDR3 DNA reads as TGCGCCAGCAGCAAAGGACAGGGCCAAGAGACCCAGTACTTC. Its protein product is CASSKGQGQETQYF.

CDR3 sequence (DNA): TGTGCCACCAGCAGAGAAGGGGTTCTGCGGCATGGGACCCAGTACTTC. Translated, it gives CATSREGVLRHGTQYF. This rearrangement joins TRBV15 to TRBJ2-5; possibly TRBD1 for D (5 bases). Germline loops: CDR1 LNHNV, CDR2 YYDKDF (reference sequence). V was trimmed by 0 bases and J by 7 bases, leaving 18 bases between them. CDR3 length: 16 residues.

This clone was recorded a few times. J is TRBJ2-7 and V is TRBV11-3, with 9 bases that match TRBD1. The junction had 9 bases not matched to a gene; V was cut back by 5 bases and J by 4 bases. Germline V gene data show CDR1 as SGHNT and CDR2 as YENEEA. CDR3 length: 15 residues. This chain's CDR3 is CASSTAGTGRYEQYF. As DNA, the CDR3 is TGTGCCAGCAGCACAGCCGGGACAGGGAGGTACGAGCAGTACTTC.

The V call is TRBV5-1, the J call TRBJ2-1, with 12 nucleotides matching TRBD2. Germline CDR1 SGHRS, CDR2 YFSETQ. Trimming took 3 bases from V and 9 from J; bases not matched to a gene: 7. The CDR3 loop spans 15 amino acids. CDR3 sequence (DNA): TGCGCCAGCAGCTACCTAGCGGGGGGGGAAGGTGAGCAGTTCTTC. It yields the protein CASSYLAGGEGEQFF.

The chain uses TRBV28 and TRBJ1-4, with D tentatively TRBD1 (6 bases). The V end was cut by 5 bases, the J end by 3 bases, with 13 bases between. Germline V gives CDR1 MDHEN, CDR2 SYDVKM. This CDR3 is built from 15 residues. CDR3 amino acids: CASSGGGPSNEKLFF. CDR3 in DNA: TGTGCCAGCAGTGGGGGGGGGCCATCTAATGAAAAACTGTTTTTT.

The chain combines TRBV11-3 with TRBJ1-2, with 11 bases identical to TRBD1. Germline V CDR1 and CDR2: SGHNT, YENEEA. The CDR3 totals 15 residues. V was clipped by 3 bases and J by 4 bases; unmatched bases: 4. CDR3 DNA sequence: TGTGCCAGCAGCTTGGACAGGGGGCAAAGCTATGGCTACACCTTC. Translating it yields CASSLDRGQSYGYTF. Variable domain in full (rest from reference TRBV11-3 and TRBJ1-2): EAGVVQSPRYKIIEKKQPVAFWCNPISGHNTLYWYLQNLGQGPELLIRYENEEAVDDSQLPKDRFSAERLKGVDSTLKIQPAELGDSAVYLCASSLDRGQSYGYTFGSGTRLTVV.

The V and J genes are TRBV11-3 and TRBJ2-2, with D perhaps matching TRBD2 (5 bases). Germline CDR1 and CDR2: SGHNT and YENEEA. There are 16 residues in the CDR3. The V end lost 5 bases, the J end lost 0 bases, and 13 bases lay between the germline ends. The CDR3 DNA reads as TGTGCCAGCAGCCGGAGGTGGCTAGCGAACACCGGGGAGCTGTTTTTT. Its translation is CASSRRWLANTGELFF.

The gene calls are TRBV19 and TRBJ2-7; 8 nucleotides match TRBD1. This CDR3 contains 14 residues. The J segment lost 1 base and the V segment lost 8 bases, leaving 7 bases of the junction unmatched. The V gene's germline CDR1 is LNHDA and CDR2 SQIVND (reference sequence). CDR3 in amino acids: CASGRQGTSYEQYF. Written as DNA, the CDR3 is TGTGCCAGTGGGAGACAGGGGACTTCCTACGAGCAGTACTTC.

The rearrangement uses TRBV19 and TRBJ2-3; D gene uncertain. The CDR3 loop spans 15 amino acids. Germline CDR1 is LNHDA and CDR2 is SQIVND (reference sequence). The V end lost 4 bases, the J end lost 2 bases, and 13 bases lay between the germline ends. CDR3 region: CASSTPGRTTDTQYF. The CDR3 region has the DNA TGTGCCAGTAGTACTCCAGGCAGAACCACAGATACGCAGTATTTT.

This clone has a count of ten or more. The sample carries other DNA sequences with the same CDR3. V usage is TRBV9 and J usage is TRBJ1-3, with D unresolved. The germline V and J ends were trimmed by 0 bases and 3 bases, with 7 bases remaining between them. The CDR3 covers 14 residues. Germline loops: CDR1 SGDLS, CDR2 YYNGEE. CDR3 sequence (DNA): TGTGCCAGCAGCGTAGGAAACAGTGGAAACACCATATATTTT. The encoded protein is CASSVGNSGNTIYF. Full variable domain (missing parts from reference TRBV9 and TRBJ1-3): DSGVTQTPKHLITATGQRVTLRCSPRSGDLSVYWYQQSLDQGLQFLIQYYNGEERAKGNILERFSAQQFPDLHSELNLSSLELGDSALYFCASSVGNSGNTIYFGEGSWLTVV.

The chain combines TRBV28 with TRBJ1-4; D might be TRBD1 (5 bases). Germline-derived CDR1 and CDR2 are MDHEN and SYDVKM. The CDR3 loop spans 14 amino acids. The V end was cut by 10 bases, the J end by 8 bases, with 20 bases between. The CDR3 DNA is TGTGCCACCCGGGGGTCCCTTATGGAGGAAAAACTGTTTTTT. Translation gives CATRGSLMEEKLFF.

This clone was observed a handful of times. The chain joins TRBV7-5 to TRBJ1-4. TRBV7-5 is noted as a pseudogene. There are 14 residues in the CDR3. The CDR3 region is CASSSGHLNEKLFF. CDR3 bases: TGTGCCAGCAGTAGCGGACATCTTAATGAAAAACTGTTTTTT.

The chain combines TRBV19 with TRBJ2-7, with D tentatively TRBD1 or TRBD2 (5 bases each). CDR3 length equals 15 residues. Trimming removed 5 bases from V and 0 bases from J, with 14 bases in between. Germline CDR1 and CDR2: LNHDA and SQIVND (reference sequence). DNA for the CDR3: TGTGCCAGTAGTGTCGGGGCAGCGATCTCCTACGAGCAGTACTTC. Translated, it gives CASSVGAAISYEQYF.

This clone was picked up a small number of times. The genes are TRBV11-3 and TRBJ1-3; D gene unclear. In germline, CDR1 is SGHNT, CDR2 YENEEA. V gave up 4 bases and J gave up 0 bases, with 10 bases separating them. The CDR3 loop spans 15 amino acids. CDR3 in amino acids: CASSSGVGSGNTIYF. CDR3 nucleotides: TGTGCCAGCAGCTCAGGCGTAGGCTCTGGAAACACCATATATTTT.

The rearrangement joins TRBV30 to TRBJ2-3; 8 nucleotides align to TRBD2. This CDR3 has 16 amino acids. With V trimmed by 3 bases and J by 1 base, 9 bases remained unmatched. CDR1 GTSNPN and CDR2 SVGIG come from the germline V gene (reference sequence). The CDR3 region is CAWSPGGEYGTDTQYF. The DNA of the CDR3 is TGTGCCTGGAGCCCCGGGGGGGAATACGGCACAGATACGCAGTATTTT.